The clone carrying this T cell receptor beta chain was counted a few times. The entry originates in a study of molecular identifiers for immune sequencing clone quantification. The CDR3 length is 16 residues. From germline, CDR1 is SGHRS and CDR2 YFSETQ. V was clipped by 6 bases and J by 1 base, with 19 bases between them. TCRdb itself ran the PCR reads through MiXCR, one entry per CDR3 protein. The data hold around 460,000 distinct CDR3 sequences, with about 25% observed a single time. This clonotype was obtained from a human donor in good health. Some libraries in this study had Jurkat cell RNA spiked in. This chain joins TRBV5-1 and TRBJ2-5; D tentatively reads TRBD1 or TRBD2 (5 bases each). The sample taken for sequencing was naive CD8+ T cells from blood, with Jurkat cell RNA spiked in. Subset: FACS-sorted CD8+CD4-CCR7+CD45RA+ naive T cells. The CDR3, as DNA: TGCGCCAGCATACGGGACCCTAGGACGAGCCAAGAGACCCAGTACTTC. It encodes CASIRDPRTSQETQYF.